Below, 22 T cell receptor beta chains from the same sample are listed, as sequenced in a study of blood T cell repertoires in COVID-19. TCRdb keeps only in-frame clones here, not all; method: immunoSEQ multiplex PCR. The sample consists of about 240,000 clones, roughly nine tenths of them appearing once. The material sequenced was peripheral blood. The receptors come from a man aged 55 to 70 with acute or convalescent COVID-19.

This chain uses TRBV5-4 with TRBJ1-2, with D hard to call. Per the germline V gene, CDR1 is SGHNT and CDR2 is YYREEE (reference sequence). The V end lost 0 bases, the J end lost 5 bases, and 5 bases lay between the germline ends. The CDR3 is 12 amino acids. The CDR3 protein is CASSLAGYGYTF. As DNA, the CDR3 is TGTGCCAGCAGCTTGGCAGGTTATGGCTACACCTTC.

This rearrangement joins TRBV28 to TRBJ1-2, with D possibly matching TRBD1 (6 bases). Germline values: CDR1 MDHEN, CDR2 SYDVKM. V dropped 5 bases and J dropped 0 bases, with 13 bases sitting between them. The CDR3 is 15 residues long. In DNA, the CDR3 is TGTGCCAGCAGTCCTCCGGGACAAGCTAACTATGGCTACACCTTC. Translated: CASSPPGQANYGYTF.

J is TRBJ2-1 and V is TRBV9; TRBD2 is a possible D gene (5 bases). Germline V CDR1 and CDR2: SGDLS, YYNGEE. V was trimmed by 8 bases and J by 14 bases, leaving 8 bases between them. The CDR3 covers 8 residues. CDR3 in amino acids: CASPREFF. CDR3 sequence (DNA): TGTGCCAGTCCGAGGGAGTTCTTC. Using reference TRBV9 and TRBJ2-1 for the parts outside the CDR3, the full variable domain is DSGVTQTPKHLITATGQRVTLRCSPRSGDLSVYWYQQSLDQGLQFLIQYYNGEERAKGNILERFSAQQFPDLHSELNLSSLELGDSALYFCASPREFFGPGTRLTVL.

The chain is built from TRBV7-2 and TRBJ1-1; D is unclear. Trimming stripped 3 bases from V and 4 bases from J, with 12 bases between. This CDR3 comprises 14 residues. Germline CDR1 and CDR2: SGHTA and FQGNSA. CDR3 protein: CASSFTSLSTEAFF. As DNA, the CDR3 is TGTGCCAGCAGCTTTACAAGTTTATCCACTGAAGCTTTCTTT.

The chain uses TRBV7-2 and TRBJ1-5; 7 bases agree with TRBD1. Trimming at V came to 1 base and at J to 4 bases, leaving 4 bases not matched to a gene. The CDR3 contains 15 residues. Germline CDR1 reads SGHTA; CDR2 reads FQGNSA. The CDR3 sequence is CASSLGLQGNQPQHF. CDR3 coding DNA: TGTGCCAGCAGCTTAGGACTACAGGGGAATCAGCCCCAGCATTTT. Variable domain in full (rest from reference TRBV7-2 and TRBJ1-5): GAGVSQSPSNKVTEKGKDVELRCDPISGHTALYWYRQSLGQGLEFLIYFQGNSAPDKSGLPSDRFSAERTGGSVSTLTIQRTQQEDSAVYLCASSLGLQGNQPQHFGDGTRLSIL.

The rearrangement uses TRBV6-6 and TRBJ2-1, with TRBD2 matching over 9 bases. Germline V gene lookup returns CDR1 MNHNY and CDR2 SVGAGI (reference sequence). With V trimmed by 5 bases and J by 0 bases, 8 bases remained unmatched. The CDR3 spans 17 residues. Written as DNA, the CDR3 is TGTGCCAGCAGTCGACAGCCTAGCGGGACCTCCTACAATGAGCAGTTCTTC. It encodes CASSRQPSGTSYNEQFF.

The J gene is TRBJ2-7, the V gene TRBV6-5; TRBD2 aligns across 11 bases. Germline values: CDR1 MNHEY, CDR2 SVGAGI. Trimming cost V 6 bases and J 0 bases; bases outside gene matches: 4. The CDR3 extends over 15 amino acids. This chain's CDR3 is CASSSTSGSSYEQYF. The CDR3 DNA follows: TGTGCCAGCAGCTCTACTAGCGGGAGCTCCTACGAGCAGTACTTC.

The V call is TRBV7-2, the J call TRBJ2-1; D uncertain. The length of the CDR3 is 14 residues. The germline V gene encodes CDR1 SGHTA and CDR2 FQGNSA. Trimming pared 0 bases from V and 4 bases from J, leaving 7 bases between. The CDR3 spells CASSLAARYNEQFF. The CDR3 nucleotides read TGTGCCAGCAGCTTAGCGGCCAGATACAATGAGCAGTTCTTC. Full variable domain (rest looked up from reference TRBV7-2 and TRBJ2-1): GAGVSQSPSNKVTEKGKDVELRCDPISGHTALYWYRQSLGQGLEFLIYFQGNSAPDKSGLPSDRFSAERTGGSVSTLTIQRTQQEDSAVYLCASSLAARYNEQFFGPGTRLTVL.

The CDR3 reads CASSDTGGIYEQYF. The CDR3 nucleotides are TGCGCCAGCAGCGACACAGGGGGAATCTACGAGCAGTACTTC. The rearrangement uses TRBV5-1 and TRBJ2-7; 8 bases are a match to TRBD1. Germline CDR1 SGHRS, CDR2 YFSETQ. The CDR3 contains 14 residues. The V segment lost 4 bases and the J segment 3 bases; nucleotides outside the gene matches: 6. The whole variable domain, remainder taken from reference TRBV5-1 and TRBJ2-7, is KAGVTQTPRYLIKTRGQQVTLSCSPISGHRSVSWYQQTPGQGLQFLFEYFSETQRNKGNFPGRFSGRQFSNSRSEMNVSTLELGDSALYLCASSDTGGIYEQYFGPGTRLTVT.

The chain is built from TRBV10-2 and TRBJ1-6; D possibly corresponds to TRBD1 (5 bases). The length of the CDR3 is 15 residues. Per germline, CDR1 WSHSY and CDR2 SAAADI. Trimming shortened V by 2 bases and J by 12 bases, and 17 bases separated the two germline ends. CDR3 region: CASSEALGLLIPLHF. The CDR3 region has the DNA TGCGCCAGCAGTGAGGCACTGGGACTACTGATACCCCTCCACTTT.

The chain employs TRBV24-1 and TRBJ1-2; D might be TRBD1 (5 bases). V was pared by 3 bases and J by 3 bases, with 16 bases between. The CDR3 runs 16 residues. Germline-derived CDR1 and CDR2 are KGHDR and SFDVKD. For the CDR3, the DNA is TGTGCCACCAGTGATCCATCCGCGGGGGTAGACTATGGCTACACCTTC. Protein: CATSDPSAGVDYGYTF.

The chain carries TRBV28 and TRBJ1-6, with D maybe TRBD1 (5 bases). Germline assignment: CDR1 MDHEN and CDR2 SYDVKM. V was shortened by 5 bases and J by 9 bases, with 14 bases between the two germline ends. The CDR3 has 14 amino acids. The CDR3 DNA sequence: TGTGCCAGCAGTCTTTCTGCGGGGCTTTCACCCCTCCACTTT. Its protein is CASSLSAGLSPLHF.

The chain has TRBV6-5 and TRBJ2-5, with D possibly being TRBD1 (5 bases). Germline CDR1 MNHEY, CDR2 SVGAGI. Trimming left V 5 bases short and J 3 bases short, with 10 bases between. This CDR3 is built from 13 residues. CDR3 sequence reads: CASSTPREETQYF. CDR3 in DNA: TGTGCCAGCAGTACCCCCAGGGAAGAGACCCAGTACTTC.

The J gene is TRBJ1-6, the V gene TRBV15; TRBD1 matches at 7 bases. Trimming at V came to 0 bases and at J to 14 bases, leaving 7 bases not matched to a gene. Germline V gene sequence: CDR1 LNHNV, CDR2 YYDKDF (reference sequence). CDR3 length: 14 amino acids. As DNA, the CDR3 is TGTGCCACCAGCAGAGACAGGGGGTATGACGCCCTCCACTTT. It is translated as CATSRDRGYDALHF. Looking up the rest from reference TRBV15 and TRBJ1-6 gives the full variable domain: DAMVIQNPRYQVTQFGKPVTLSCSQTLNHNVMYWYQQKSSQAPKLLFHYYDKDFNNEADTPDNFQSRRPNTSFCFLDIRSPGLGDTAMYLCATSRDRGYDALHFGNGTRLTVT.

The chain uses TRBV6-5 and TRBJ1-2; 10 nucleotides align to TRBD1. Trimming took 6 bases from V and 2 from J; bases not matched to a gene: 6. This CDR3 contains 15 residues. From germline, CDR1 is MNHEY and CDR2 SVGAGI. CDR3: CASRYPGQGNYGYTF. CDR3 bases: TGTGCCAGCAGATACCCGGGACAGGGGAACTATGGCTACACCTTC.

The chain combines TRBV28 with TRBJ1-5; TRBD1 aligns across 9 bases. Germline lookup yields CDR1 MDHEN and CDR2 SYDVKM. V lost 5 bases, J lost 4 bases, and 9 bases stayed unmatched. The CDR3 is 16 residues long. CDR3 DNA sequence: TGTGCCAGCAGTCTACGGGGGGGGACAGGGAATCAGCCCCAGCATTTT. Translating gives CASSLRGGTGNQPQHF.

The CDR3 protein is CASSAHRGSQPQHF. DNA for the CDR3: TGTGCCAGCAGCGCACACCGAGGGAGTCAGCCCCAGCATTTT. The rearrangement links TRBV9 to TRBJ1-5; unclear D gene. In germline, CDR1 is SGDLS, CDR2 YYNGEE. V lost 3 bases and J lost 6, with 13 bases in between. The CDR3 extends over 14 amino acids.

CDR3 protein: CASKLSYNEQFF. The CDR3 region has the DNA TGCGCCAGCAAGCTTTCCTACAATGAGCAGTTCTTC. The chain combines TRBV5-1 with TRBJ2-1; no clear D gene. The CDR3 length is 12 residues. Germline V gene lookup returns CDR1 SGHRS and CDR2 YFSETQ. The V gene lost 6 bases and the J gene lost 1 base, with 5 bases spanning the gap.

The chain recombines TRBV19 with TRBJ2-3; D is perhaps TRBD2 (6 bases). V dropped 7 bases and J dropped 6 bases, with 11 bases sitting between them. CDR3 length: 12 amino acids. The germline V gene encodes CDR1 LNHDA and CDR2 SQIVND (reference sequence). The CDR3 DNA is TGTGCCAGTACGCGGGATGGGGATACGCAGTATTTT. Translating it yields CASTRDGDTQYF.

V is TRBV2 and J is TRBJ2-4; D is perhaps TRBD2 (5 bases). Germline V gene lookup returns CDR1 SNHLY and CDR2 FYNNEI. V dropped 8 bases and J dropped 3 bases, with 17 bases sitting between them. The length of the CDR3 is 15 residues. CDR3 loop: CASGLPVGVKNIQYF. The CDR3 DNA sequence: TGTGCCAGCGGTTTGCCAGTCGGGGTCAAAAACATTCAGTACTTC.

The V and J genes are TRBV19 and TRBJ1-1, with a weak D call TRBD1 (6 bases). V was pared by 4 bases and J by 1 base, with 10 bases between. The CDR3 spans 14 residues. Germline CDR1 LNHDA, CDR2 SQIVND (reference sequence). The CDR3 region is CASSTGTQNTEAFF. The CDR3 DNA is TGTGCCAGTAGTACCGGGACACAGAACACTGAAGCTTTCTTT.

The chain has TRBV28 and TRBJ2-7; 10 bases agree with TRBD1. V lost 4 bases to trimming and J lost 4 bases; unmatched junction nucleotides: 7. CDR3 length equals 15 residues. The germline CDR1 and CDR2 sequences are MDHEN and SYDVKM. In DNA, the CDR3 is TGTGCCAGCAGTTCCCCCGGGACAGGGGTTTACGAGCAGTACTTC. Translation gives CASSSPGTGVYEQYF.